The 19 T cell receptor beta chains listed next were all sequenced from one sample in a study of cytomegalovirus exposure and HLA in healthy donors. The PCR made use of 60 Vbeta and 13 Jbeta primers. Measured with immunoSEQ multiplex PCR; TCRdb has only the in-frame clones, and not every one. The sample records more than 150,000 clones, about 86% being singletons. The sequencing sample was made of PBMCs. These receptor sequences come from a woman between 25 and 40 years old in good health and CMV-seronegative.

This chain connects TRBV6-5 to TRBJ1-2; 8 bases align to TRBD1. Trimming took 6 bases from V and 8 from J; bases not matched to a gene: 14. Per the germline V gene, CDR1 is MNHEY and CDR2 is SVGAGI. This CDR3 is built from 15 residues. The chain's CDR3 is CASRPDPGQEKGYTF. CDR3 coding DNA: TGTGCCAGCAGACCAGACCCGGGACAGGAGAAAGGCTACACCTTC.

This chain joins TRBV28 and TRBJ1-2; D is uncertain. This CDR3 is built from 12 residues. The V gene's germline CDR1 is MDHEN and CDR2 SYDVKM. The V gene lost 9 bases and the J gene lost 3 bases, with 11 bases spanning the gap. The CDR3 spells CASNIGDYGYTF. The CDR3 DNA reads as TGTGCCAGTAATATCGGGGACTATGGCTACACCTTC.

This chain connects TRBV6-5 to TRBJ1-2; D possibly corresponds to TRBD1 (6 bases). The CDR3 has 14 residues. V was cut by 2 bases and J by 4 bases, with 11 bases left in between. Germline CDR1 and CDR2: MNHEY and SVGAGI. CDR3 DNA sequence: TGTGCCAGCAGTTACAATACACAGGGCTATGGCTACACCTTC. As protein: CASSYNTQGYGYTF.

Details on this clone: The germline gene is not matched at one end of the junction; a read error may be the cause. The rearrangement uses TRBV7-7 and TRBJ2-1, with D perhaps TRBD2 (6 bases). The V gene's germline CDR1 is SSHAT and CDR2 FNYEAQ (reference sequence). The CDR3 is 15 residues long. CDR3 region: CASSLEGSGNNEQFF. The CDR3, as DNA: TGTGCTAGCAGCTTGGAGGGGAGTGGGAACAATGAGCAGTTCTTC.

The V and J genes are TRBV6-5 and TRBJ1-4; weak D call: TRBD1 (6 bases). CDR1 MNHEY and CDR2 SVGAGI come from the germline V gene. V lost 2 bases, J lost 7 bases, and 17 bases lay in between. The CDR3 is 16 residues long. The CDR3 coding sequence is TGTGCCAGCAGTTACCGGTCGCAGGGGCAGGGTGAAAAACTGTTTTTT. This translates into CASSYRSQGQGEKLFF.

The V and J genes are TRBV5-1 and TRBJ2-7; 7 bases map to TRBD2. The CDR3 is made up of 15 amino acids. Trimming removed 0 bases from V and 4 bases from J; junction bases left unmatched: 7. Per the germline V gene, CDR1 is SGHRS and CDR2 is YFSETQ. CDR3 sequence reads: CASSLEASGVYEQYF. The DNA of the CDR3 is TGCGCCAGCAGCTTGGAAGCTAGCGGAGTTTACGAGCAGTACTTC.

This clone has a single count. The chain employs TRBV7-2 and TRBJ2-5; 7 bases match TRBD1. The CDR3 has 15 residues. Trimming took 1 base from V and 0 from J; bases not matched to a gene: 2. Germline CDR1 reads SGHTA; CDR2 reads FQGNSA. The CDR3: CASSLVTGNQETQYF. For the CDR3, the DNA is TGTGCCAGCAGCTTAGTGACAGGGAACCAAGAGACCCAGTACTTC.

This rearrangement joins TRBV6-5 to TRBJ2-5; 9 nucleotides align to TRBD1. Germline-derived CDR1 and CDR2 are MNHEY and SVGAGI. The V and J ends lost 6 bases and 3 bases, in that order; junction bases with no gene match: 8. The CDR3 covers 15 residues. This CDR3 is CASSARRDREETQYF. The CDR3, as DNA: TGTGCCAGCAGCGCCCGCCGGGACAGGGAAGAGACCCAGTACTTC.

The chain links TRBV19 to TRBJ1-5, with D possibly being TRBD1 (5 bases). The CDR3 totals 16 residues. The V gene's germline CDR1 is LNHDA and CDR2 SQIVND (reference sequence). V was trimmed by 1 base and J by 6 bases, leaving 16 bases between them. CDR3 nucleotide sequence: TGTGCCAGTAGTATAGGTCTCAGGGAAGTCCGTCAGCCCCAGCATTTT. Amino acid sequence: CASSIGLREVRQPQHF.

In DNA, the CDR3 is TGCGCCAGCAGCTTGGAACAGCACACAGATACGCAGTATTTT. This codes for CASSLEQHTDTQYF. The chain employs TRBV5-1 and TRBJ2-3, with D uncertain. Germline V lookup: CDR1 SGHRS, CDR2 YFSETQ. Trimming removed 0 bases at V and 2 bases at J, with 7 bases between. CDR3 size: 14 residues. The variable domain in full, with the rest retrieved from reference TRBV5-1 and TRBJ2-3, is KAGVTQTPRYLIKTRGQQVTLSCSPISGHRSVSWYQQTPGQGLQFLFEYFSETQRNKGNFPGRFSGRQFSNSRSEMNVSTLELGDSALYLCASSLEQHTDTQYFGPGTRLTVL.

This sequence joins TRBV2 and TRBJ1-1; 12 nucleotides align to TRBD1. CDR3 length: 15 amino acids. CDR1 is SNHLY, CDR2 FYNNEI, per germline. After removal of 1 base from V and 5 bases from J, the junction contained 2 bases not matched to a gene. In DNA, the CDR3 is TGTGCCAGCAGTGAAGGGGACAGGGGGCGAACTGAAGCTTTCTTT. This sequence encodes CASSEGDRGRTEAFF.

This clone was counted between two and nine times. CDR3 nucleotide sequence: TGTGCCAGCAGTTTAACAGGGCAAGAGCAGTACTTC. It codes for CASSLTGQEQYF. The chain joins TRBV27 to TRBJ2-7; TRBD1 might be the D (6 bases). V lost 2 bases and J 7 bases, leaving 9 bases between the germline ends. Germline V gene sequence: CDR1 MNHEY, CDR2 SMNVEV (reference sequence). CDR3 length equals 12 residues.

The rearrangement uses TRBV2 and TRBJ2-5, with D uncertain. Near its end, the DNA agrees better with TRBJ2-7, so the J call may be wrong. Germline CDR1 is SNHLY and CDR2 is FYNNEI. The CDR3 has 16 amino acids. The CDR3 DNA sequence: TGTGCCAGCCAAGGCCTCAGCGAGGCCGACTTCTACGAGCAGTACTTC. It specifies CASQGLSEADFYEQYF.

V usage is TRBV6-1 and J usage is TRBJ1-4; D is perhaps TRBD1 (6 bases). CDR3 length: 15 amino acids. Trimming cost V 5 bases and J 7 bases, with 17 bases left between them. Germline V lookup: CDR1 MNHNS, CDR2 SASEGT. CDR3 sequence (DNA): TGTGCCAGCAGTAGGGGGGGAGGCTGGGGTGAAAAACTGTTTTTT. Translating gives CASSRGGGWGEKLFF.

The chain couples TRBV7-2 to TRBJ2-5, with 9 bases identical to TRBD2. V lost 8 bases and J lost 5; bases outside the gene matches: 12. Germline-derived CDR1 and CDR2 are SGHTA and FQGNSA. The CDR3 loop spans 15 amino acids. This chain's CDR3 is CASLSGRTPPETQYF. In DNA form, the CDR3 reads TGTGCCAGCCTTAGCGGGAGAACCCCGCCGGAGACCCAGTACTTC.

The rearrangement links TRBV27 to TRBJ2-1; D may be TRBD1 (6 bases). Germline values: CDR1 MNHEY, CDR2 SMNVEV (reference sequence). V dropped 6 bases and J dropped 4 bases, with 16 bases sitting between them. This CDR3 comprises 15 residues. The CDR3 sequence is CASRQGSYPYNEQFF. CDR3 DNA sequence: TGTGCCAGCAGGCAGGGGTCTTACCCTTACAATGAGCAGTTCTTC.

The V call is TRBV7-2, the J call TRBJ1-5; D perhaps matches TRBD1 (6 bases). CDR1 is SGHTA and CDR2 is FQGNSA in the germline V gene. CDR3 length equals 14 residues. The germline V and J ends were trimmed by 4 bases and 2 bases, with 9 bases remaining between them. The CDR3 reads CASSSDRRNQPQHF. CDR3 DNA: TGTGCCAGCAGCTCGGACAGACGCAATCAGCCCCAGCATTTT.

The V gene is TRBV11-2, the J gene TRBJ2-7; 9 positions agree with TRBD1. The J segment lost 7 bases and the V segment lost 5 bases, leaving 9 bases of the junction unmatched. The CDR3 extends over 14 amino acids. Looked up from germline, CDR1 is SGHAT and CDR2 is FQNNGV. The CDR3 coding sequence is TGTGCCAGCAGCCTCGGACAGGGGCTTGGGGAGCAGTACTTC. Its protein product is CASSLGQGLGEQYF. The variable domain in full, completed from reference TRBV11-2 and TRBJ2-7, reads EAGVAQSPRYKIIEKRQSVAFWCNPISGHATLYWYQQILGQGPKLLIQFQNNGVVDDSQLPKDRFSAERLKGVDSTLKIQPAKLEDSAVYLCASSLGQGLGEQYFGPGTRLTVT.

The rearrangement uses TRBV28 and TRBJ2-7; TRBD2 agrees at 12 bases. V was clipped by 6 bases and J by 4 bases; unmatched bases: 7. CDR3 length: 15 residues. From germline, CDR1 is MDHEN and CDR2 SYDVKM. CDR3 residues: CASSGTSGRIYEQYF. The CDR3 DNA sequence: TGTGCCAGCAGCGGTACTAGCGGGAGGATTTACGAGCAGTACTTC.